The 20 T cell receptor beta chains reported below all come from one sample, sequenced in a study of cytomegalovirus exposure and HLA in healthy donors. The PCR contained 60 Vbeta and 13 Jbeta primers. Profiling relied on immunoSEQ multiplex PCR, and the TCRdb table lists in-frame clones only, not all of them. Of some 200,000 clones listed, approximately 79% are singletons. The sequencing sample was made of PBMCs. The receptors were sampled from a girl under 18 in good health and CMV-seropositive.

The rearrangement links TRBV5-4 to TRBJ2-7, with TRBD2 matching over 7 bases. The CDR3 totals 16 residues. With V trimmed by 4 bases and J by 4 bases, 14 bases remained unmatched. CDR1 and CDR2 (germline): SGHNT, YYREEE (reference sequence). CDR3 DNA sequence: TGTGCCAGCAGCGGGGGGGAGGGGACTACCCCGTACGAGCAGTACTTC. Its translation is CASSGGEGTTPYEQYF.

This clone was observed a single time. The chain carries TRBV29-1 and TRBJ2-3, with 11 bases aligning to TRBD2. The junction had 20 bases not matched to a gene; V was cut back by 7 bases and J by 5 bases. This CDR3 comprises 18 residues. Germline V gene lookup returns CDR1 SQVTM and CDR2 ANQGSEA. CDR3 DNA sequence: TGCAGCGCCCTGGGACTAGCGGATGTTGGGGTCTGGGTAGATACGCAGTATTTT. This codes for CSALGLADVGVWVDTQYF.

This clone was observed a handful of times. The CDR3 nucleotides are TGTGCCAGCAGCCAACTCCCAGAAAATGAGCAGTTCTTC. Translating it yields CASSQLPENEQFF. This chain connects TRBV4-2 to TRBJ2-1, with unresolved D. The CDR3 runs to 13 residues. Germline-derived CDR1 and CDR2 are LGHNA and YNFKEQ. The V end was cut by 2 bases, the J end by 7 bases, with 9 bases between.

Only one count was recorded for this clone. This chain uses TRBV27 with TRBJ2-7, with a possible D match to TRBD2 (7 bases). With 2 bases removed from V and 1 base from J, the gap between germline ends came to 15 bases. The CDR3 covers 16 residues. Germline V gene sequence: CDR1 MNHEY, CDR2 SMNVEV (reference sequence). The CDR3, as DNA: TGTGCCAGCAGTTTACTTGGGGGGGGCGTATCCTACGAGCAGTACTTC. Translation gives CASSLLGGGVSYEQYF.

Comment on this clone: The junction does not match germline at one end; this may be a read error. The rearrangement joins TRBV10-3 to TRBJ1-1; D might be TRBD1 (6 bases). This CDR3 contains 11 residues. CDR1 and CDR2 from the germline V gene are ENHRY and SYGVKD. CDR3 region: CAISGDTEAFF. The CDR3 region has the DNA TGTGCCATCAGCGGGGACACAGAAGCTTTCTTT.

The CDR3 is CASSPKWDTQETQYF. The CDR3 region has the DNA TGTGCCAGCAGCCCAAAGTGGGACACTCAAGAGACCCAGTACTTC. V gene TRBV7-9 combines with J gene TRBJ2-5; TRBD1 is a possible D gene (6 bases). This CDR3 is 15 amino acids long. V gave up 5 bases and J gave up 2 bases, with 15 bases separating them. Germline CDR1 is SEHNR and CDR2 is FQNEAQ (reference sequence).

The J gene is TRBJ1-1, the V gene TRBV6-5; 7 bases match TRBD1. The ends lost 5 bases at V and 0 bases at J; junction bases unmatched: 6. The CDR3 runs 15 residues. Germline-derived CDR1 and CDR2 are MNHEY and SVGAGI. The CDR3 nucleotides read TGTGCCAGCAGTCATTTGACAGGGATGAACACTGAAGCTTTCTTT. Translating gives CASSHLTGMNTEAFF.

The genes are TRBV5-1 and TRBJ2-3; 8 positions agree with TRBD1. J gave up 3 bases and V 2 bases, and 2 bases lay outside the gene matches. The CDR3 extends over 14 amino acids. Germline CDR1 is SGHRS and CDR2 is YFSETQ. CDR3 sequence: CASSLQGVTDTQYF. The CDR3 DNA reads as TGCGCCAGCAGCTTACAGGGGGTTACAGATACGCAGTATTTT.

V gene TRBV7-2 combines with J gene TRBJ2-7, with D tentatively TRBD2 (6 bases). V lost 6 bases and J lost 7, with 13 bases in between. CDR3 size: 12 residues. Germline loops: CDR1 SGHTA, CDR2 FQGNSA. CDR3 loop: CASRSLAGEQYF. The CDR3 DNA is TGTGCCAGCAGGTCACTAGCTGGGGAGCAGTACTTC.

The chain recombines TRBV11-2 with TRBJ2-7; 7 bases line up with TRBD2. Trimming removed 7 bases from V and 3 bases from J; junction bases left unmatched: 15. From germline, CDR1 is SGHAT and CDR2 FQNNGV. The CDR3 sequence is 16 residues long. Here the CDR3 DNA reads TGTGCCAGCACCGGGTCCGGCAGCGGGGAATTCTACGAGCAGTACTTC. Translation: CASTGSGSGEFYEQYF.

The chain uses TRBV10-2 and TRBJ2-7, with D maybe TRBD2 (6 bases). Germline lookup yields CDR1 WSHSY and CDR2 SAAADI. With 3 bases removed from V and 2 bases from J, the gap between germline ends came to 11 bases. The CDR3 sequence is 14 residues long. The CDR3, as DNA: TGCGCCAGCAGTGATGCGGGACTCCCCTACGAGCAGTACTTC. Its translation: CASSDAGLPYEQYF.

The CDR3 protein is CASSEVVNQPQHF. CDR3 bases: TGTGCCAGCAGTGAAGTCGTAAATCAGCCCCAGCATTTT. V gene TRBV6-1 combines with J gene TRBJ1-5; D remains ambiguous. The V end was cut by 1 base, the J end by 4 bases, with 5 bases between. Per the germline V gene, CDR1 is MNHNS and CDR2 is SASEGT. CDR3 length: 13 amino acids.

CDR3 sequence: CASTTGVGSPLHF. The DNA for the CDR3 is TGTGCCAGCACCACAGGGGTGGGGTCACCCCTCCACTTT. The chain couples TRBV6-5 to TRBJ1-6, with 7 bases that match TRBD1. Germline CDR1 MNHEY, CDR2 SVGAGI. J was trimmed by 10 bases and V by 7 bases; bases with no gene match: 7. The CDR3 extends over 13 amino acids.

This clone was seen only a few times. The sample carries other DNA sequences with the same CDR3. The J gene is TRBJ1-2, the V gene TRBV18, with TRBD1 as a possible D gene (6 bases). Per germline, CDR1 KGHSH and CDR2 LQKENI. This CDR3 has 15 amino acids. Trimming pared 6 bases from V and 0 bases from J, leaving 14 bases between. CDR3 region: CASSPAGGTNYGYTF. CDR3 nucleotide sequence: TGTGCCAGCTCCCCTGCGGGGGGCACTAACTATGGCTACACCTTC.

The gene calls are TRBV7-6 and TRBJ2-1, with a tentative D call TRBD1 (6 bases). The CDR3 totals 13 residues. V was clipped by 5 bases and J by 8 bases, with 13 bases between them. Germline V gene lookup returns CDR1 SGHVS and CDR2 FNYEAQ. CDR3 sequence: CASSLYSGDEQFF. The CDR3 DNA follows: TGTGCCAGCAGCCTCTATTCAGGGGATGAGCAGTTCTTC.

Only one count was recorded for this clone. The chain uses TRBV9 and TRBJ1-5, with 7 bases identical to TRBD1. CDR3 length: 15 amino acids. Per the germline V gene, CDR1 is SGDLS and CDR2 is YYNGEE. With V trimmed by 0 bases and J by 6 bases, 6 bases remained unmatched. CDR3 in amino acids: CASSVGTGPGQPQHF. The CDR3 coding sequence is TGTGCCAGCAGCGTAGGGACAGGCCCGGGTCAGCCCCAGCATTTT.

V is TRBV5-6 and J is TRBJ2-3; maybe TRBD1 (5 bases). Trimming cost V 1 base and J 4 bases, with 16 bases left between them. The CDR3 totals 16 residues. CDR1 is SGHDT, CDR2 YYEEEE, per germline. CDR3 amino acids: CASSLSQGNIADTQYF. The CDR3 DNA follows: TGTGCCAGCAGCTTGAGTCAGGGTAACATTGCAGATACGCAGTATTTT.

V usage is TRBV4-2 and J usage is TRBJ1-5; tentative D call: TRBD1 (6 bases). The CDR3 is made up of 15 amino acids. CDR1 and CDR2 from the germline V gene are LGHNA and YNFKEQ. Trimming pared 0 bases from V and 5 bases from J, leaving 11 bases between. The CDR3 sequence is CASSQDTGSHQPQHF. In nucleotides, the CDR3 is TGTGCCAGCAGCCAAGACACAGGGTCCCATCAGCCCCAGCATTTT.

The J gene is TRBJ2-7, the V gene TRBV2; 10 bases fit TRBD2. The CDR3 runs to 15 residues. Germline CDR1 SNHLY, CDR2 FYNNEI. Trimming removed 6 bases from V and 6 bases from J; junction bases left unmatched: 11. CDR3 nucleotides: TGTGCCAGCAGCCCCGCCGAGCGGGGGGGGCCCGAGCAGTACTTC. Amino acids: CASSPAERGGPEQYF.

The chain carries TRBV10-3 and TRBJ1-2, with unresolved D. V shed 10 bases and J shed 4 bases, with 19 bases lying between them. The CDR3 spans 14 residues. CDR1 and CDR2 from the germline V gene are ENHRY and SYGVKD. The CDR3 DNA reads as TGTGCCACCCAGGCGGGGAAGGGCACCTATGGCTACACCTTC. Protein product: CATQAGKGTYGYTF.